The rows below give T cell receptor beta chains drawn from one sample of a study of blood T cell repertoires in COVID-19. Sequencing was performed with immunoSEQ multiplex PCR; in TCRdb, only in-frame clones are kept and a portion is missing. This table holds about 120,000 clones, approximately 81% found once. The sequenced sample was peripheral blood. The receptor set was obtained from a woman between 45 and 65 years old with acute or convalescent COVID-19. Each CDR3 is given with its conserved first and last residue. D genes are given only for firm matches. Some rows mark clone size as missing; the rest say once, few, many or name a class of expanded clone.

-	TRBV29-1	-	TRBJ2-2	12	TGCAGCCTACAGGGCACCACCGGGGAGCTGTTTTTT	CSLQGTTGELFF
-	TRBV2	-	TRBJ1-5	14	TGTGCCAGCACGGTAGAAAACAGCAATCAGCCCCAGCATTTT	CASTVENSNQPQHF
few	TRBV4-1	-	TRBJ1-6	14	TGCGCCAGCAGCCGGGGGGACGGTAATTCACCCCTCCACTTT	CASSRGDGNSPLHF
-	TRBV4-2	-	TRBJ2-4	15	TGTGCCAGCAGCCAAGGTTTAGGGCCCGGGGACATTCAGTACTTC	CASSQGLGPGDIQYF
few	TRBV6-5	-	TRBJ2-7	14	TGTGCCAGCAGCTCTACAGGGTTGGGGAACGAGCAGTACTTC	CASSSTGLGNEQYF
-	TRBV11-2	-	TRBJ1-2	15	TGTGCCAGCAGCTTAGAAGTGACAACTAACTATGGCTACACCTTC	CASSLEVTTNYGYTF
-	TRBV5-4	TRBD2	TRBJ2-3	16	TGTGCCAGCAGCTTAGGTAGCGGGGGGAGCACAGATACGCAGTATTTT	CASSLGSGGSTDTQYF
-	TRBV2	TRBD1	TRBJ2-7	13	TGTGCCAGCTGGGACAGGGGGAGCCACGAGCAGTACTTC	CASWDRGSHEQYF
-	TRBV5-4	TRBD1	TRBJ1-3	15	TGTGCCAGCAGTTACGACAGGGGGAGTGCAAACACCATATATTTT	CASSYDRGSANTIYF
-	TRBV6-5	-	TRBJ1-3	14	TGTGCCACCAAAATAACAGGGATGGCCAACACCATATATTTT	CATKITGMANTIYF
-	TRBV5-1	-	TRBJ2-5	14	TGCGCCAGCAGCCTTAGACAGAACCAAGAGACCCAGTACTTC	CASSLRQNQETQYF
once	TRBV5-1	-	TRBJ1-2	12	TGCGCCAGCAGCTTGGACCGGGTTGGCTACACCTTC	CASSLDRVGYTF
few	TRBV5-4	-	TRBJ1-1	14	TGTGCCAGCAGCCTGGGCGGGGATGGGGTTGAAGCTTTCTTT	CASSLGGDGVEAFF